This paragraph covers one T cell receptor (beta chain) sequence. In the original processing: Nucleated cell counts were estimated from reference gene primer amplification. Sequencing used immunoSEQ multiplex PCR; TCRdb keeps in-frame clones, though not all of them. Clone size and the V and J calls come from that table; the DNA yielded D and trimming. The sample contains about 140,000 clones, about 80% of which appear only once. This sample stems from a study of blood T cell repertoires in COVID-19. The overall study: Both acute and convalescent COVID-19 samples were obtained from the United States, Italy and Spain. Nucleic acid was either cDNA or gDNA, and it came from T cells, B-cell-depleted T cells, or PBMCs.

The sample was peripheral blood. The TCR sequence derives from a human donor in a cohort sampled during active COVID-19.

The CDR3 is CSVVWLAEVPTDTQYF. CDR3 DNA sequence: TGCAGCGTTGTTTGGCTGGCTGAAGTACCCACAGATACGCAGTATTTT. The chain has TRBV29-1 and TRBJ2-3; D is uncertain. The germline V and J ends were trimmed by 4 bases and 2 bases, with 19 bases remaining between them. Germline-derived CDR1 and CDR2 are SQVTM and ANQGSEA. This CDR3 has 16 residues.